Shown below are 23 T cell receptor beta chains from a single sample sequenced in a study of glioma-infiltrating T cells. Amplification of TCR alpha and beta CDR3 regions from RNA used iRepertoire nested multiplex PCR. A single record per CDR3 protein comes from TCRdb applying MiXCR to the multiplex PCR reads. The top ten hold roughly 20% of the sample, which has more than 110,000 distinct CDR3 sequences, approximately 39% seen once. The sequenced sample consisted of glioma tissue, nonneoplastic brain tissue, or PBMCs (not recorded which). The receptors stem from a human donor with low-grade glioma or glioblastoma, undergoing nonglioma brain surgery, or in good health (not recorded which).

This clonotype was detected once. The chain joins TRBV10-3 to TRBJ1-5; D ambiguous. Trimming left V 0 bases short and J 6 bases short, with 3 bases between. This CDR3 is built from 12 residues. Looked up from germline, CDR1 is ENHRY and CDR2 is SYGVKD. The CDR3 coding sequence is TGTGCCATCAGTGAGTCGAGTCAGCCCCAGCATTTT. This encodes CAISESSQPQHF.

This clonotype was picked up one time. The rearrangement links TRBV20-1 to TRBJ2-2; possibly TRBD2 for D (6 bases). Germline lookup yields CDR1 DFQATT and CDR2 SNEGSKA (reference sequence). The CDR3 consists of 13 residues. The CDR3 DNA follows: TGCACGACGCGCGACGGAGGGTCCGGGGAGCTGTTTTTT. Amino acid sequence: CTTRDGGSGELFF.

CDR3 sequence reads: CASKKPGIRDTEAFF. The CDR3 region has the DNA TGTGCCAGCAAGAAGCCGGGGATCAGGGACACTGAAGCTTTCTTT. This chain uses TRBV6-1 with TRBJ1-1; TRBD1 might be the D (5 bases). Trimming removed 7 bases at V and 3 bases at J, with 18 bases between. The CDR3 spans 15 residues. From germline, CDR1 is MNHNS and CDR2 SASEGT.

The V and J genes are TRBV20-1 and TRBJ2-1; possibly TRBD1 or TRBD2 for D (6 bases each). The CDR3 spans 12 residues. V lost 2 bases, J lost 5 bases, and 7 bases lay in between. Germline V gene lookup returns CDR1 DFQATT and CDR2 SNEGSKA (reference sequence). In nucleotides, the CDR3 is TGCAGTGCTAGAAGGGGGGACAATGAGCAGTTCTTC. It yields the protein CSARRGDNEQFF.

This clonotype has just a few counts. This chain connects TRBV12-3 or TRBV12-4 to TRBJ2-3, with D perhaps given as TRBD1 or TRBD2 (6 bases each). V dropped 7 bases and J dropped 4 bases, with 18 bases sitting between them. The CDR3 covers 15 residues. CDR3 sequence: CASTISGGPPDTQYF. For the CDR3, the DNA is TGTGCCAGCACCATAAGTGGGGGGCCCCCAGATACGCAGTATTTT.

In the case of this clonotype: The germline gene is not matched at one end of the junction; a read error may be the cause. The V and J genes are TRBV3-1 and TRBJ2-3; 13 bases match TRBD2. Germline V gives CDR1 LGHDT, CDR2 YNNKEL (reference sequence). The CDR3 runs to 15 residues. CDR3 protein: CAGSRGLAGADTQYF. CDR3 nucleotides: TGTGCCGGCAGCCGCGGACTAGCGGGAGCAGATACGCAGTATTTT.

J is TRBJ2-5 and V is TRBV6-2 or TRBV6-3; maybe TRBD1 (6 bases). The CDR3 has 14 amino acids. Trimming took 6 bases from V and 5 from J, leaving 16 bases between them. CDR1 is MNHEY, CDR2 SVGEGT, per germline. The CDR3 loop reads CASSLDRTRETQYF. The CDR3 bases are TGTGCCAGCAGCCTCGACAGGACCCGGGAGACCCAGTACTTC.

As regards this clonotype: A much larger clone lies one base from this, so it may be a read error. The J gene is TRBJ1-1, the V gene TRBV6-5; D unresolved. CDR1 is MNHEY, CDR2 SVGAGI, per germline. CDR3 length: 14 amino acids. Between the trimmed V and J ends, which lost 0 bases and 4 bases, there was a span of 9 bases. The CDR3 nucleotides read TGTGCCAGCAGTTACTCAAGACATTTCACTGAAGCTTTCTTT. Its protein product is CASSYSRHFTEAFF.

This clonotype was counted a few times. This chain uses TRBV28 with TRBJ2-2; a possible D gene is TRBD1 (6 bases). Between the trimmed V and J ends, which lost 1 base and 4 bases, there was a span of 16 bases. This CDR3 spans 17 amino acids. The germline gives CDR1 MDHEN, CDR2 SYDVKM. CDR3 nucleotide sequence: TGTGCCAGCAGTTTATCCAGGGGATTTGAGGTCACCGGGGAGCTGTTTTTT. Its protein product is CASSLSRGFEVTGELFF.

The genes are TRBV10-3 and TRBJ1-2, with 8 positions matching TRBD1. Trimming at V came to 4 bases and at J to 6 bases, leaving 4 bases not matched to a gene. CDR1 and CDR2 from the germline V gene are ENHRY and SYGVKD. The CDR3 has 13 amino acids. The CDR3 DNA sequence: TGTGCCATCAGTGTGGAGACAGGGGATGGCTACACCTTC. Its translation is CAISVETGDGYTF.

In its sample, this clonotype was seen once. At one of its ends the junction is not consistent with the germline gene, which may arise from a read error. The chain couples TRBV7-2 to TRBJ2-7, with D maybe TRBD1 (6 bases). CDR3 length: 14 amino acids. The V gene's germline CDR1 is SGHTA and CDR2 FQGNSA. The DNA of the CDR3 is TGTGCCCGCAGCCCGACAGGAGAGCCCTACGAGCAGTACTTC. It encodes CARSPTGEPYEQYF.

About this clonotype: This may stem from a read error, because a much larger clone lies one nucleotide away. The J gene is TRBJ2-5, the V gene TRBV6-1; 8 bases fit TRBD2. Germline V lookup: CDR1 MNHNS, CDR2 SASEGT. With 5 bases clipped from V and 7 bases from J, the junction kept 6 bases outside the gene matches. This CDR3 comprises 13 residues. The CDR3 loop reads CASSPGLEGTQYF. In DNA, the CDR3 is TGTGCCAGCAGTCCGGGACTAGAAGGGACCCAGTACTTC.

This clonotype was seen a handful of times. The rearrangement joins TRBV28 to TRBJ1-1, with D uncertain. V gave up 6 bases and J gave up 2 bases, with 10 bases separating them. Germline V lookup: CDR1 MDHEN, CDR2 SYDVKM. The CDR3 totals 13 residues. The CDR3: CASSPQYNTEAFF. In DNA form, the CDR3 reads TGTGCCAGCAGCCCGCAGTATAACACTGAAGCTTTCTTT.

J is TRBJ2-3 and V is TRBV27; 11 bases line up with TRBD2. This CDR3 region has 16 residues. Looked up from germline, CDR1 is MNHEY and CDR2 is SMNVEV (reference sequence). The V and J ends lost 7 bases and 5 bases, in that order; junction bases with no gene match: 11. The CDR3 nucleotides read TGTGCCAGCACCGGGGGGATAGCGGGAGGGGAAGATACGCAGTATTTT. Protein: CASTGGIAGGEDTQYF.

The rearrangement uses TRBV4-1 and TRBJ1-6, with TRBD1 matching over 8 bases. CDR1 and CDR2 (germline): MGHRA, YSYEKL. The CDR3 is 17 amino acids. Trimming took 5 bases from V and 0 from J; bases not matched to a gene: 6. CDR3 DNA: TGCGCCAGCAGCAGGACAGGGACCGACTCCTATAATTCACCCCTCCACTTT. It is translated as CASSRTGTDSYNSPLHF.

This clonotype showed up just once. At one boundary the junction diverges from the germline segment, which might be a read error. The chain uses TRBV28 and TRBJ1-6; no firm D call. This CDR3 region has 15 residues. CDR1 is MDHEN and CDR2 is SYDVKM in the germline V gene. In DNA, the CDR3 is TGTGCCACCAACTTAGTGGCAGAATATAGTTCACCCCTCCACTTT. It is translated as CATNLVAEYSSPLHF.

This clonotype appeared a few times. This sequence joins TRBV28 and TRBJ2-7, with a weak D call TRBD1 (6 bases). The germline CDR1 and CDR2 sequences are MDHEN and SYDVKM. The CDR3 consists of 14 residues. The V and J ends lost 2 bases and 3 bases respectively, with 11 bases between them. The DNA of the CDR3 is TGTGCCAGCAGTTTAAACGACAGGTTCTACGAGCAGTACTTC. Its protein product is CASSLNDRFYEQYF.

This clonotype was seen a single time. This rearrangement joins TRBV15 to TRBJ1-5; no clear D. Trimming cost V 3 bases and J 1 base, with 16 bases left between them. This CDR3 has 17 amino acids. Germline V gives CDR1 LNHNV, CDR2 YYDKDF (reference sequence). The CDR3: CATSRAGDFTSNQPQHF. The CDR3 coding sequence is TGTGCCACCAGCAGGGCAGGCGATTTTACGAGCAATCAGCCCCAGCATTTT.

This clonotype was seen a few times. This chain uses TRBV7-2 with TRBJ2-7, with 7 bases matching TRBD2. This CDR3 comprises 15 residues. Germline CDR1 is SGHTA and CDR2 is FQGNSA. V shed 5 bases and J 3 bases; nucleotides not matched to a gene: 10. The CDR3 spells CASSPRLAAYYEQYF. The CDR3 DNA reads TGTGCCAGCAGCCCGCGACTAGCAGCTTACTACGAGCAGTACTTC.

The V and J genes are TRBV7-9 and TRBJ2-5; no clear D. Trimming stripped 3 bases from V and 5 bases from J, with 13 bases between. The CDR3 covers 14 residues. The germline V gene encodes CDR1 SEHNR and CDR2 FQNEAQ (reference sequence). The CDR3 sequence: CASSFRNIGETQYF. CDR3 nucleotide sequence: TGTGCCAGCAGCTTCCGGAATATCGGCGAGACCCAGTACTTC.

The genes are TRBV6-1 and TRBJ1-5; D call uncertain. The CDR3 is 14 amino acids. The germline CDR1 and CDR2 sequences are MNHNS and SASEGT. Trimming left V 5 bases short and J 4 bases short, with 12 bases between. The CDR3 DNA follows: TGTGCCAGCAGTTCCCCGGGTGAGAATCAGCCCCAGCATTTT. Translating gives CASSSPGENQPQHF.

CDR3 sequence reads: CASSREGQTYNEQFF. The CDR3 region has the DNA TGCGCCAGCAGCCGAGAGGGACAGACCTACAATGAGCAGTTCTTC. The chain uses TRBV4-1 and TRBJ2-1; 7 bases agree with TRBD1. This CDR3 has 15 residues. CDR1 MGHRA and CDR2 YSYEKL come from the germline V gene. J gave up 2 bases and V 4 bases, and 5 bases lay outside the gene matches.

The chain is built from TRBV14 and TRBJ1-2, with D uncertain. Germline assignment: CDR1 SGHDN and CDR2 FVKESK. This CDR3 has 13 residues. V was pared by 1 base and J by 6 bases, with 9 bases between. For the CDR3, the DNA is TGTGCCAGCAGCCAAGTTCGAACTGATGGCTACACCTTC. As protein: CASSQVRTDGYTF.